A selection of T cell receptor beta chains follows, all from one sample in a study of identical twins. TCRdb fed the 5' RACE reads into MiXCR, producing one record per CDR3 protein. The sample lists 690,000 or so distinct CDR3 sequences; approximately 6.1% were seen once. Sequencing used naive T cells sorted from blood. All receptors come from a young man in good health. Both conserved end residues are part of each CDR3. The order of the fields is CDR3 length, J gene, V gene, clone size, D gene, CDR3 DNA, CDR3 protein. D genes are given only for firm matches. The size of a clone is reported for some rows only, either as once, few or many, or as a class for expanded clones.

>14|TRBJ1-5|TRBV20-1|NA|NA
TGCAGTGCTAGGGCGGACAATAGCAATCAGCCCCAGCATTTT
CSARADNSNQPQHF
>15|TRBJ1-2|TRBV15|NA|NA
TGTGCCACCAGCAGAGATAGTGCCAGAGCCTATGGCTACACCTTC
CATSRDSARAYGYTF
>15|TRBJ1-5|TRBV6-2/TRBV6-3|few|NA
TGTGCCAGCAGTTACGCGGCGGGATTCAATCAGCCCCAGCATTTT
CASSYAAGFNQPQHF
>17|TRBJ2-7|TRBV5-1|many|TRBD1
TGCGCCAGCAGCCGTGCCCTCCTCCGGGACAGGGACTACGAGCAGTACTTC
CASSRALLRDRDYEQYF
>17|TRBJ2-3|TRBV24-1|NA|TRBD2
TGTGCCACCAGTGACCCCGTGGGTAGCGGGAGCACAGATACGCAGTATTTT
CATSDPVGSGSTDTQYF
>17|TRBJ2-1|TRBV18|few|TRBD2
TGTGCCAGCTCACCACCTGTAGGGACTAGCGGGTCAAATGAGCAGTTCTTC
CASSPPVGTSGSNEQFF
>14|TRBJ2-7|TRBV15|NA|NA
TGTGCCACCAGCAGAGATCCCGGGGTCTACGAGCAGTACTTC
CATSRDPGVYEQYF
>15|TRBJ1-3|TRBV9|many|NA
TGTGCCAGCAGCGTAGGTTCCTTGACTGGAAACACCATATATTTT
CASSVGSLTGNTIYF
>12|TRBJ2-2|TRBV15|many|NA
TGTGCCACCAGTGGGAACACCGGGGAGCTGTTTTTT
CATSGNTGELFF
>17|TRBJ2-7|TRBV6-5|many|TRBD2
TGTGCCAGCAGTTACTCGCGTAGGTGGGAGGGCTCCTACGAGCAGTACTTC
CASSYSRRWEGSYEQYF
>18|TRBJ1-4|TRBV4-3|NA|NA
TGCGCCAGCAGCCAAGAACGAGTTCCCCTCGCAACTAATGAAAAACTGTTTTTT
CASSQERVPLATNEKLFF
>14|TRBJ1-1|TRBV27|many|NA
TGTGCCAGCAGATCTGACAGAACACCCTTAGAAGCTTTCTTT
CASRSDRTPLEAFF
>13|TRBJ2-5|TRBV7-2|many|NA
TGTGCCAGCAGCTTAGGAGTAGTTGAGACCCAGTACTTC
CASSLGVVETQYF
>14|TRBJ2-3|TRBV5-6|few|NA
TGTGCCAGCAGCGCATCCTCGGGGAGGAACACGCAGTATTTT
CASSASSGRNTQYF
>14|TRBJ2-7|TRBV7-2|few|TRBD1
TGTGCCAGCAGCTCTCCGGGACAGGGATTCGAGCAGTACTTC
CASSSPGQGFEQYF
>16|TRBJ2-2|TRBV6-5|many|NA
TGTGCCAGCAGTTACTCACACTCTTCCGGCGCCGGGGAGCTGTTTTTT
CASSYSHSSGAGELFF